Sequencing of this T cell receptor beta chain was carried out in a study of shared clonotypes between healthy human individuals. Overall study findings and caveats: Naive subsets, compared against memory subsets, generally had larger estimated richness values.

The CDR3 is 15 amino acids. The V gene's germline CDR1 is SEHNR and CDR2 FQNEAQ (reference sequence). The V and J ends lost 5 bases and 4 bases respectively, with 18 bases between them. Deep was the level at which the assay was run. A 200 ng quantity of DNA, 32,000 or so T cell genomes, went into the sorted-subset replicate PCRs. TCRdb's table, derived via immunoSEQ multiplex PCR, lists solely in-frame clones and lacks some. Here the sample spans about 750,000 clones, 90% to 95% being singletons. Details on this clone: The antigen remains undetermined. One base separates it from a far larger clone, so it is likely a read error.

Selected positively for CCR7 and CD45RO-negative, naive CD8 cells excluded terminally differentiated effector memory CD45RA+ cells. The genes are TRBV7-9 and TRBJ2-7; D possibly corresponds to TRBD2 (6 bases). The sequencing input was naive CD8+ T cells sorted from blood. The receptor was isolated from a young man in good health. This CDR3 is CASSAPSTEGYEQYF. The CDR3 DNA reads as TGTGCCAGCAGCGCACCTAGCACGGAGGGGTACGAGCAGTACTTC.